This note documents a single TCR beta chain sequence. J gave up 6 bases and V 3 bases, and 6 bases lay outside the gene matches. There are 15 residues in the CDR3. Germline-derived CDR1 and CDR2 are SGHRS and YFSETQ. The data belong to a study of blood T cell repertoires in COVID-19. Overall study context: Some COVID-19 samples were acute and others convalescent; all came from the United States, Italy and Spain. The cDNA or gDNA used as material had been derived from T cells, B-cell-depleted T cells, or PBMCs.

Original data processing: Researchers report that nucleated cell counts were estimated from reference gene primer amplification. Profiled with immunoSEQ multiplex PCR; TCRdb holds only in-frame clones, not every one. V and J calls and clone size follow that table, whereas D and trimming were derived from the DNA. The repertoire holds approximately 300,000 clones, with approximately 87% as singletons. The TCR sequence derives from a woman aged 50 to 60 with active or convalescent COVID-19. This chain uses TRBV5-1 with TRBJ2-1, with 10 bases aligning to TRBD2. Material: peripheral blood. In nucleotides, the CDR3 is TGCGCCAGCAGCTCTGGACTAGCGGATATCAATGAGCAGTTCTTC. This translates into CASSSGLADINEQFF.